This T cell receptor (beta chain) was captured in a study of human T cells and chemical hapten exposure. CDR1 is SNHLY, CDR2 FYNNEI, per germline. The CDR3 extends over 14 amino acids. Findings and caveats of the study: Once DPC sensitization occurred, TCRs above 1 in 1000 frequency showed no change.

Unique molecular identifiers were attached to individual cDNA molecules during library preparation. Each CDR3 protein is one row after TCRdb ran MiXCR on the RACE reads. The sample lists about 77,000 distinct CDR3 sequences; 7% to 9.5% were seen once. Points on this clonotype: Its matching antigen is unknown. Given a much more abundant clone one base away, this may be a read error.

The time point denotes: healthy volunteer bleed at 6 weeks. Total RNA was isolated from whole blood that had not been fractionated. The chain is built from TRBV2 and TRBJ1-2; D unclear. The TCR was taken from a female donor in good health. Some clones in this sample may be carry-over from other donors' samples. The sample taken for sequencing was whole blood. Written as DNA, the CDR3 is TGTGCCAGCAGTAAAGCCGGAGGGAATGCGAGATACACCTTC. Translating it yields CASSKAGGNARYTF.